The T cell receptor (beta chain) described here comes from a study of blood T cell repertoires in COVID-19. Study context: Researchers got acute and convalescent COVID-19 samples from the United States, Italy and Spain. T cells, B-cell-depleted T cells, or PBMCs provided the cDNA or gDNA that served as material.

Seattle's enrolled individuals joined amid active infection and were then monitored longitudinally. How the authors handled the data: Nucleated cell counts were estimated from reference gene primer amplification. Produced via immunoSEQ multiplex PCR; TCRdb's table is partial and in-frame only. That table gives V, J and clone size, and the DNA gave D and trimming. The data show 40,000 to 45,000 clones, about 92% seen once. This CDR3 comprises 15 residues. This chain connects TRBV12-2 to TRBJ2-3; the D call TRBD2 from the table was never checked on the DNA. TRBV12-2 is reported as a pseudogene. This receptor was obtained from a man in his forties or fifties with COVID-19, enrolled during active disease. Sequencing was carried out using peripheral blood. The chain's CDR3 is CASRNSWGDTDTQYF. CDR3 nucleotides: TGTGCAAGTCGCAATAGTTGGGGGGACACAGATACGCAGTATTTT.